The T cell receptor (beta chain) described here comes from a study of response to subunit inactivated influenza vaccine. Study-wide findings and caveats: The authors suggested that few new T cells are recruited per seasonal influenza vaccination.

TCRdb reanalysed the RT-PCR reads using MiXCR and keeps one entry per CDR3 protein. This table holds a few hundred thousand distinct CDR3 sequences, roughly 7.9% found once. This clonotype has a handful of counts. Its antigen remains unidentified. Sample: PBMCs from blood, taken 23 months after vaccination. The TCR originated in a man aged 50 to 69 who received an inactivated influenza vaccine.

CDR3 DNA sequence: TGCGCCAGCAGCCAGGGGACAGGTTATAATTCACCCCTCCACTTT. Amino acid sequence: CASSQGTGYNSPLHF. The V call is TRBV4-3, the J call TRBJ1-6; 8 bases are a match to TRBD1. Germline CDR1 is LGHNA and CDR2 is YSLEER. This CDR3 has 15 amino acids. J gave up 4 bases and V 3 bases, and 2 bases lay outside the gene matches.